The T cell receptor beta chain under discussion was sequenced for a study of T cells in localized non-small cell lung cancer. The method was immunoSEQ multiplex PCR; TCRdb's version includes in-frame clones alone and lacks a portion of them. Altogether about 25,000 clones are present, 75% to 90% being singletons, with the ten largest covering 11% to 15%. CDR1 and CDR2 from the germline V gene are MNHNS and SASEGT. With 2 bases removed from V and 7 bases from J, the gap between germline ends came to 10 bases. The CDR3 is 13 amino acids. Concerning this clone itself: Its target is not known.

Regarding the study as a whole: Turning up in adjacent lung were a median 57 of the top 100 tumor clones. It was uninvolved adjacent lung that showed the highest T cell clonality, exceeding tumor. With higher T cell density in blood came longer overall survival.

The source material was peripheral blood, sampled before any cancer treatment. The chain links TRBV6-1 to TRBJ2-3; D remains unclear. The receptor was isolated from a female donor older than 55 with stage I lung adenocarcinoma. The CDR3 DNA follows: TGTGCCAGCAGTGAAACCGTCGAACATACGCAGTATTTT. This codes for CASSETVEHTQYF.